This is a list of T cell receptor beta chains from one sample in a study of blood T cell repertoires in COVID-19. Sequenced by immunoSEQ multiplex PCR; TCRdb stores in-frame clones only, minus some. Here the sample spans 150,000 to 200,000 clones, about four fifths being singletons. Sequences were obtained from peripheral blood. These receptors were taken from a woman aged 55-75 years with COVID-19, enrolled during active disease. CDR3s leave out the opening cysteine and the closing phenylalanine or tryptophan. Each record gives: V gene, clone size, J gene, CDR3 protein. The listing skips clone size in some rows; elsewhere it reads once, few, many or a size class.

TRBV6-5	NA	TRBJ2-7	ASSYSISGRTEQY
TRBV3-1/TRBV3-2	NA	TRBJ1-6	ASSQGGLGLDSPLH
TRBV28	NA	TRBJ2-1	ASRRQGLRASGRAYNEQF
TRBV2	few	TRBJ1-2	ASLPDSYNYGYT
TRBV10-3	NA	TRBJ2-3	AISAGQGADTQY
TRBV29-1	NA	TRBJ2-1	SVERGGYNEQF
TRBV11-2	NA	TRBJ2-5	ASSLIGAGRETQY
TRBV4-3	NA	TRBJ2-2	ASSQETRPTGELF
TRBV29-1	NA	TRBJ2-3	SVEDGQLTLRNTDTQY
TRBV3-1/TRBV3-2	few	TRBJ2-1	ASSQVRTAHNEQF
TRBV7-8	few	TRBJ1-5	ASARGLSNNQPQH
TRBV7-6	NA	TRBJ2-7	ASSRTDLAYEQY
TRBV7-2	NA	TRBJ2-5	ASSPPGLAKETQY
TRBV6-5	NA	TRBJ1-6	ASRSTGGSSPLH
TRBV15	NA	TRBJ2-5	ATSRTPWGGETQY
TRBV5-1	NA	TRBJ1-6	ASSLVPGGNSPLH
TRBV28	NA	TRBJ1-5	ASSSTGRGSNQPQH
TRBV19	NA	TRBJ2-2	ASKDWKGQTYTGELF
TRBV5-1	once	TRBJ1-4	ASSLEGGMEKLF
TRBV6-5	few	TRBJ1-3	ASSYTGGNTIY
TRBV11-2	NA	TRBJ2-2	ASSLEGITGELF
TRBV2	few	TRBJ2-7	ASRPRTGANSYEY
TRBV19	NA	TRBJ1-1	ASDGNRGRSEAF
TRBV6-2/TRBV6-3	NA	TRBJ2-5	ASSRTSTQETQY
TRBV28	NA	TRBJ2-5	ASSLSLNEETQY
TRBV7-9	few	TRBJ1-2	ASSFPGQGLYGYT
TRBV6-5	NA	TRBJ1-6	ASSYLGGNNSPLH
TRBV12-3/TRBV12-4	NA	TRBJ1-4	ASAGGRSEKLF
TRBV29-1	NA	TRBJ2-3	SAPRLGSTDTQY
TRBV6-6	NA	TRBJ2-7	ASSYEGQGYEQY
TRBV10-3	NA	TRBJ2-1	AITPTGDNEQF
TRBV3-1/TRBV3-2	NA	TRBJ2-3	ASSRPGQGMVDTQY
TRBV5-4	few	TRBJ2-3	ASSTVGDTQY
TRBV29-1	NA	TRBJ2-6	SAGGGAGANVLT
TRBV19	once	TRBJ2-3	ASSIGTSGRAEDTQY
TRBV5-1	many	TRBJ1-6	ASSPWTGKLSSPLH
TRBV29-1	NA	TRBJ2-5	SVERGSFETQY
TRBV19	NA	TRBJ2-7	ASSIGQGDDEQY
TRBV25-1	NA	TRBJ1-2	ASSEGQGSGYGYT
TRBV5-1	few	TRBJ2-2	ASSLKEVGELF
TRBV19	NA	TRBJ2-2	ASISFGELF
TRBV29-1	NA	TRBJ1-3	SASGGFSSGNTIY
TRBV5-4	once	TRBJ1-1	ASSLELQNTEAF
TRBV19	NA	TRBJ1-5	ASSEGEGQPQH
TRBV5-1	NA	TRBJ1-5	ASSLSPVDNQPQH
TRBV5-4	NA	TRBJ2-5	ASSLAGGETQY